Following are 26 T cell receptor beta chains from one sample sequenced in a study of T cell responses to AZD1222 COVID-19 vaccine. TCRdb's table, derived via immunoSEQ multiplex PCR, lists solely in-frame clones and lacks some. The top ten clones hold about 20% of a sample with tens of thousands of clones, roughly 88% of them seen once. Sequenced material: peripheral blood, taken on day 0 of AZD1222 vaccination. The receptors shown here come from an adult in good health.

The chain combines TRBV3-1 (or the pseudogene TRBV3-2) with TRBJ2-5; the match to TRBD2 covers 7 bases. Germline V CDR1 and CDR2: LGHDT, YNNKEL (reference sequence). The CDR3 spans 15 residues. After removal of 4 bases from V and 5 bases from J, the junction contained 10 bases not matched to a gene. The chain's CDR3 is CASSPSAGREETQYF. Written as DNA, the CDR3 is TGTGCCAGCAGCCCTTCCGCGGGGAGGGAGGAGACCCAGTACTTC.

The chain joins TRBV6-2 or TRBV6-3 to TRBJ1-2; the D is unclear. Germline V gives CDR1 MNHEY, CDR2 SVGEGT. V lost 2 bases and J lost 3, with 16 bases in between. The CDR3 contains 16 residues. CDR3 region: CASSYRLREDDYGYTF. The CDR3 coding sequence is TGTGCCAGCAGTTACCGACTTCGGGAGGATGACTATGGCTACACCTTC.

The chain has TRBV9 and TRBJ2-2; D remains unclear. The CDR3 is 15 amino acids. Per germline, CDR1 SGDLS and CDR2 YYNGEE. Trimming cost V 4 bases and J 0 bases, with 10 bases left between them. The chain's CDR3 is CASSPPHANTGELFF. CDR3 sequence (DNA): TGTGCCAGCAGCCCCCCCCACGCGAACACCGGGGAGCTGTTTTTT.

The V and J genes are TRBV10-3 and TRBJ1-5; 9 bases align to TRBD1. Germline CDR1 ENHRY, CDR2 SYGVKD. The CDR3 spans 15 residues. Trimming removed 2 bases from V and 6 bases from J; junction bases left unmatched: 5. The CDR3 DNA sequence: TGTGCCATCAGTGAGAGCCGACAGGGGGGTCAGCCCCAGCATTTT. Protein: CAISESRQGGQPQHF.

In nucleotides, the CDR3 is TGTGCCAGTAGCCCTCGGGGAGGGGGCATAGGGCATTTT. Its protein is CASSPRGGGIGHF. The chain is built from TRBV19 and TRBJ1-5; 7 nucleotides line up with TRBD1. Germline V gene sequence: CDR1 LNHDA, CDR2 SQIVND (reference sequence). Trimming at V came to 6 bases and at J to 15 bases, leaving 14 bases not matched to a gene. This CDR3 is 13 amino acids long.

This clone showed up just a few times. The CDR3 region has the DNA TGTGCCAGCAGCCTCGACAGGGTCGGTCTGTTTTTT. Amino acids: CASSLDRVGLFF. This rearrangement joins TRBV11-2 to TRBJ1-4, with 7 bases matching TRBD1. V shed 5 bases and J 14 bases; nucleotides not matched to a gene: 8. Germline V gives CDR1 SGHAT, CDR2 FQNNGV. This CDR3 comprises 12 residues.

The chain employs TRBV18 and TRBJ1-1; D remains ambiguous. Germline CDR1 reads KGHSH; CDR2 reads LQKENI. With 3 bases removed from V and 4 bases from J, the gap between germline ends came to 6 bases. There are 12 residues in the CDR3. Here the CDR3 DNA reads TGTGCCAGCTCACCGCCGTCCACTGAAGCTTTCTTT. It is translated as CASSPPSTEAFF.

This chain connects TRBV20-1 to TRBJ2-7; no firm D call. Trimming removed 0 bases from V and 3 bases from J, with 3 bases in between. Germline loops: CDR1 DFQATT, CDR2 SNEGSKA (reference sequence). The CDR3 loop spans 11 amino acids. This chain's CDR3 is CSAREDYEQYF. CDR3 bases: TGCAGTGCTAGAGAAGACTACGAGCAGTACTTC.

This chain joins TRBV6-4 and TRBJ2-1; D perhaps matches TRBD2 (6 bases). Looked up from germline, CDR1 is MRHNA and CDR2 is SNTAGT. There are 15 residues in the CDR3. V gave up 2 bases and J gave up 7 bases, with 15 bases separating them. The CDR3 nucleotides read TGTGCCAGCAGTGACCGCACGGAGGGCGGGAATGAGCAGTTCTTC. Its protein is CASSDRTEGGNEQFF.

This chain connects TRBV9 to TRBJ1-6; tentative D call: TRBD1 (5 bases). Between the trimmed V and J ends, which lost 3 bases and 9 bases, there was a span of 22 bases. Germline V gene sequence: CDR1 SGDLS, CDR2 YYNGEE. The CDR3 covers 17 residues. The CDR3 DNA follows: TGTGCCAGCAGCGCGCGGGGGGGTGCCTTTGCGGGTTCACCCCTCCACTTT. Its protein product is CASSARGGAFAGSPLHF.

The chain carries TRBV19 and TRBJ1-4, with D possibly being TRBD1 (5 bases). Trimming cost V 7 bases and J 8 bases, with 14 bases left between them. The CDR3 totals 13 residues. Germline CDR1 and CDR2: LNHDA and SQIVND (reference sequence). This CDR3 is CASTGQGMEKLFF. The CDR3 coding sequence is TGTGCCAGTACTGGGCAGGGTATGGAAAAACTGTTTTTT.

J is TRBJ1-2 and V is TRBV5-1; a possible D gene is TRBD1 (5 bases). This CDR3 spans 12 amino acids. V was cut by 0 bases and J by 7 bases, with 7 bases left in between. Germline assignment: CDR1 SGHRS and CDR2 YFSETQ. CDR3 residues: CASSLGTSGYTF. CDR3 sequence (DNA): TGCGCCAGCAGCTTGGGGACATCTGGCTACACCTTC.

The V and J genes are TRBV27 and TRBJ1-3; TRBD1 matches at 9 bases. CDR1 and CDR2 from the germline V gene are MNHEY and SMNVEV (reference sequence). V lost 6 bases, J lost 4 bases, and 4 bases stayed unmatched. This CDR3 is built from 14 residues. Here the CDR3 DNA reads TGTGCCAGCAGCCGGACAGGGGACGGAAACACCATATATTTT. It encodes CASSRTGDGNTIYF.

The chain uses TRBV19 and TRBJ2-7; D unclear. The CDR3 has 15 amino acids. V was cut by 0 bases and J by 2 bases, with 11 bases left in between. Germline V gene lookup returns CDR1 LNHDA and CDR2 SQIVND (reference sequence). In DNA, the CDR3 is TGTGCCAGTAGTATAGATAACTTACCACCCTACGAGCAGTACTTC. This encodes CASSIDNLPPYEQYF.

This clone was observed once. The rearrangement uses TRBV18 and TRBJ2-7; 13 bases align to TRBD2. Germline V gene lookup returns CDR1 KGHSH and CDR2 LQKENI. The CDR3 is 16 residues long. With 2 bases clipped from V and 6 bases from J, the junction kept 7 bases outside the gene matches. The DNA of the CDR3 is TGTGCCAGCTCACCAACTAGCGGGGGGGCCGTTGTCGAGCAGTACTTC. It translates to CASSPTSGGAVVEQYF.

The chain carries TRBV6-2 or TRBV6-3 and TRBJ2-7, with a tentative D call TRBD2 (5 bases). The germline V and J ends were trimmed by 2 bases and 0 bases, with 8 bases remaining between them. This CDR3 has 14 residues. The germline V gene encodes CDR1 MNHEY and CDR2 SVGEGT. The CDR3 spells CASSYRRDSYEQYF. The CDR3 nucleotides read TGTGCCAGCAGTTACAGACGGGACTCCTACGAGCAGTACTTC.

The chain combines TRBV10-3 with TRBJ2-1; 8 nucleotides match TRBD2. The CDR3 totals 12 residues. Germline V gene data show CDR1 as ENHRY and CDR2 as SYGVKD. The trim removed 7 bases at V and 6 bases at J, leaving 2 bases unmatched. The CDR3 reads CAIITSGNEQFF. CDR3 in DNA: TGTGCCATCATTACTAGCGGCAATGAGCAGTTCTTC.

The J gene is TRBJ1-6, the V gene TRBV5-4; 9 positions agree with TRBD1. Germline lookup yields CDR1 SGHNT and CDR2 YYREEE (reference sequence). V shed 0 bases, J shed 9 bases, and the junction held 4 bases outside the gene matches. CDR3 length equals 15 residues. CDR3 sequence: CASSLGTGEGSPLHF. The CDR3 DNA is TGTGCCAGCAGCTTGGGGACAGGGGAAGGTTCACCCCTCCACTTT. The variable domain in full, with the rest retrieved from reference TRBV5-4 and TRBJ1-6, is ETGVTQSPTHLIKTRGQQVTLRCSSQSGHNTVSWYQQALGQGPQFIFQYYREEENGRGNFPPRFSGLQFPNYSSELNVNALELDDSALYLCASSLGTGEGSPLHFGNGTRLTVT.

The chain joins TRBV3-1 (or the pseudogene TRBV3-2) to TRBJ1-1; weak D call: TRBD1 (6 bases). Germline lookup yields CDR1 LGHDT and CDR2 YNNKEL (reference sequence). The CDR3 totals 14 residues. V was clipped by 5 bases and J by 1 base, with 11 bases between them. Here the CDR3 DNA reads TGTGCCAGCAGCGAGACAGGAGCGAACACTGAAGCTTTCTTT. Translating gives CASSETGANTEAFF.

V and J are TRBV9 and TRBJ1-1, with D tentatively TRBD1 (5 bases). Looked up from germline, CDR1 is SGDLS and CDR2 is YYNGEE. The ends were cut back, 0 bases at V and 1 base at J, with 10 bases in the middle. The CDR3 has 15 residues. CDR3 in amino acids: CASSVVGDRNTEAFF. The DNA for the CDR3 is TGTGCCAGCAGCGTAGTGGGGGACCGGAACACTGAAGCTTTCTTT.

J is TRBJ2-7 and V is TRBV7-2, with D possibly TRBD1 on 6 matching bases. Trimming pared 4 bases from V and 1 base from J, leaving 8 bases between. The CDR3 covers 13 residues. Germline CDR1 and CDR2: SGHTA and FQGNSA. CDR3 region: CASSSRGSYEQYF. The CDR3, as DNA: TGTGCCAGCAGCTCCAGGGGATCCTACGAGCAGTACTTC.

This sequence joins TRBV7-9 and TRBJ1-5; 7 bases line up with TRBD1. V lost 2 bases and J lost 2; bases outside the gene matches: 12. This CDR3 comprises 18 residues. Germline V lookup: CDR1 SEHNR, CDR2 FQNEAQ (reference sequence). The CDR3 DNA follows: TGTGCCAGCAGCTTATCCCTCCTTGATGACAGGGGCAATCAGCCCCAGCATTTT. This translates into CASSLSLLDDRGNQPQHF.

This clone has more than one count but fewer than ten. This chain connects TRBV30 to TRBJ1-6; maybe TRBD1 (5 bases). The CDR3 runs 15 residues. Germline CDR1 GTSNPN, CDR2 SVGIG (reference sequence). V was trimmed by 4 bases and J by 6 bases, leaving 16 bases between them. CDR3 residues: CAWTLEGRANSPLHF. The CDR3 DNA reads TGTGCCTGGACCCTAGAGGGGAGAGCTAATTCACCCCTCCACTTT.

The V and J genes are TRBV24-1 and TRBJ2-3; 11 bases are a match to TRBD2. The CDR3 spans 16 residues. In germline, CDR1 is KGHDR, CDR2 SFDVKD. Trimming cost V 3 bases and J 5 bases; bases outside gene matches: 6. The CDR3 region has the DNA TGTGCCACCAGTGATACGACTAGCGGGGTTGTAGATACGCAGTATTTT. This codes for CATSDTTSGVVDTQYF.

V gene TRBV3-1 (or the pseudogene TRBV3-2) combines with J gene TRBJ2-7, with unresolved D. The CDR3 extends over 12 amino acids. V lost 0 bases to trimming and J lost 7 bases, with 7 bases between them. The germline CDR1 and CDR2 sequences are LGHDT and YNNKEL (reference sequence). CDR3 coding DNA: TGTGCCAGCAGCCAAGATCTTCAGGAGCAGTACTTC. It is translated as CASSQDLQEQYF.

The chain joins TRBV11-2 to TRBJ2-3; D could derive from TRBD1 or TRBD2 (5 bases each). V lost 2 bases, J lost 1 base, and 10 bases lay in between. The CDR3 contains 15 residues. Germline V gives CDR1 SGHAT, CDR2 FQNNGV. The CDR3 region is CASSLQMGGTDTQYF. The CDR3 DNA reads TGTGCCAGCAGCTTACAAATGGGGGGCACAGATACGCAGTATTTT. Variable domain in full (rest from reference TRBV11-2 and TRBJ2-3): EAGVAQSPRYKIIEKRQSVAFWCNPISGHATLYWYQQILGQGPKLLIQFQNNGVVDDSQLPKDRFSAERLKGVDSTLKIQPAKLEDSAVYLCASSLQMGGTDTQYFGPGTRLTVL.